The 7 T cell receptor beta chains listed next were all sequenced from one sample in a study of blood T cell repertoires in COVID-19. TCRdb's copy holds only in-frame clones and misses some; the assay was immunoSEQ multiplex PCR. The sample holds under 200,000 clones, roughly 80% seen once. Sequenced material: PBMCs or T cells enriched from blood (not recorded which). Receptors originate from an older woman who had recovered from COVID-19.

The chain carries TRBV5-4 and TRBJ2-3; TRBD2 aligns across 7 bases. This CDR3 is 14 amino acids long. V was clipped by 4 bases and J by 4 bases; unmatched bases: 6. Germline V gene lookup returns CDR1 SGHNT and CDR2 YYREEE (reference sequence). The CDR3 reads CASSHGGGPDTQYF. The CDR3 nucleotides are TGTGCCAGCAGCCACGGCGGGGGACCAGATACGCAGTATTTT.

This clone has just one count. As DNA, the CDR3 is TGTGCCAGCAGCTTAGAGGGGGAAGGCGACTATGGCTACACCTTC. Translating it yields CASSLEGEGDYGYTF. The V and J genes are TRBV7-9 and TRBJ1-2; D is perhaps TRBD1 (6 bases). The CDR3 is 15 amino acids. Trimming removed 1 base at V and 3 bases at J, with 12 bases between. Germline V gene data show CDR1 as SEHNR and CDR2 as FQNEAQ (reference sequence). Based on the CDR3 plus reference TRBV7-9 and TRBJ1-2, the full variable domain is DTGVSQNPRHKITKRGQNVTFRCDPISEHNRLYWYRQTLGQGPEFLTYFQNEAQLEKSRLLSDRFSAERPKGSFSTLEIQRTEQGDSAMYLCASSLEGEGDYGYTFGSGTRLTVV.

The chain joins TRBV9 to TRBJ2-7; D possibly corresponds to TRBD2 (6 bases). The CDR3 consists of 16 residues. V lost 0 bases to trimming and J lost 3 bases, with 16 bases between them. CDR1 SGDLS and CDR2 YYNGEE come from the germline V gene. The CDR3 DNA reads TGTGCCAGCAGCGTAGGTTTTGGGCAGGGAGGCTACGAGCAGTACTTC. Protein sequence: CASSVGFGQGGYEQYF.

This clone showed up many times. This rearrangement joins TRBV7-2 to TRBJ1-4, with D possibly TRBD1 on 6 matching bases. V was clipped by 8 bases and J by 3 bases, with 10 bases between them. Germline-derived CDR1 and CDR2 are SGHTA and FQGNSA. The CDR3 loop spans 13 amino acids. This CDR3 is CASSGEPNEKLFF. DNA for the CDR3: TGTGCCAGCTCAGGGGAGCCTAATGAAAAACTGTTTTTT.

The chain carries TRBV19 and TRBJ2-2, with D maybe TRBD1 (6 bases). V lost 9 bases and J lost 1, with 9 bases in between. The CDR3 totals 13 residues. The germline V gene has CDR1 LNHDA and CDR2 SQIVND (reference sequence). CDR3 protein: CASPDRNTGELFF. The CDR3 bases are TGTGCCAGCCCGGACAGGAACACCGGGGAGCTGTTTTTT.

The chain couples TRBV6-5 to TRBJ2-3, with 7 bases identical to TRBD1. The CDR3 totals 14 residues. Germline CDR1 and CDR2: MNHEY and SVGAGI. The ends lost 6 bases at V and 1 base at J; junction bases unmatched: 4. CDR3 sequence reads: CASSLGTGTDTQYF. CDR3 nucleotides: TGTGCCAGCAGCCTTGGGACAGGCACAGATACGCAGTATTTT.

The chain links TRBV7-2 to TRBJ1-1; 9 nucleotides agree with TRBD1. Germline-derived CDR1 and CDR2 are SGHTA and FQGNSA. V lost 3 bases and J lost 3; bases outside the gene matches: 2. This CDR3 comprises 14 residues. The CDR3 reads CASSLGQGYTEAFF. The CDR3 region has the DNA TGTGCCAGCAGCTTGGGACAGGGTTACACTGAAGCTTTCTTT.